A selection of T cell receptor beta chains follows, all from one sample in a study of OX40 agonist ivuxolimab in advanced cancers. Here immunoSEQ multiplex PCR was the method, and the copy in TCRdb shows in-frame clones only, minus some. This table holds under 85,000 clones, roughly 85% found once. Sequenced here: CD4+ or CD8+ T cells sorted from blood, sampled in a trial of the OX40 agonist ivuxolimab. The receptor set was obtained from an adult with an advanced solid tumor such as melanoma, head and neck, liver or kidney cancer. Both conserved end residues are part of each CDR3. Each record gives: J gene, clone size, D gene, V gene, CDR3 DNA, CDR3 protein. The D gene is left open where the match is weak. Some rows mark clone size as missing; the rest say once, few, many or name a class of expanded clone.

j_gene: TRBJ2-7
abundance: NA
d_gene: TRBD2
v_gene: TRBV7-2
CDR3nt: TGTGCCAGCAGCTTAGACCCCAGCGGGAGGACCTACGAGCAGTACTTC
CDR3aa: CASSLDPSGRTYEQYF

j_gene: TRBJ1-1
abundance: NA
d_gene: NA
v_gene: TRBV18
CDR3nt: TGTGCCAGCTCCTCGACGGTTAAGAACACTGAAGCTTTCTTT
CDR3aa: CASSSTVKNTEAFF

j_gene: TRBJ2-1
abundance: NA
d_gene: NA
v_gene: TRBV19
CDR3nt: TGTGCCAGTAGTATAGAGAAATACAATGAGCAGTTCTTC
CDR3aa: CASSIEKYNEQFF

j_gene: TRBJ2-5
abundance: NA
d_gene: NA
v_gene: TRBV11-3
CDR3nt: TGTGCCAGCAGCCGAACCGGGGGCTACGGGGAGACCCAGTACTTC
CDR3aa: CASSRTGGYGETQYF

j_gene: TRBJ1-5
abundance: NA
d_gene: NA
v_gene: TRBV6-6
CDR3nt: TGTGCCAGCACCAACGGAGGGACCGGGCCCCAGCATTTT
CDR3aa: CASTNGGTGPQHF

j_gene: TRBJ2-3
abundance: NA
d_gene: NA
v_gene: TRBV28
CDR3nt: TGTGCCAGCAGCTCCAGCGGAGACCTGAGATATACGCAGTATTTT
CDR3aa: CASSSSGDLRYTQYF

j_gene: TRBJ2-1
abundance: NA
d_gene: NA
v_gene: TRBV7-3
CDR3nt: TGTGCCAGCAGCTTACATCCCCAGAGCTCCTACAATGAGCAGTTCTTC
CDR3aa: CASSLHPQSSYNEQFF

j_gene: TRBJ2-5
abundance: NA
d_gene: NA
v_gene: TRBV7-3
CDR3nt: TGTGCCAGCAGCTTAGTAGGGACGGAGACCCAGTACTTC
CDR3aa: CASSLVGTETQYF

j_gene: TRBJ1-4
abundance: NA
d_gene: TRBD1
v_gene: TRBV6-5
CDR3nt: TGTGCCAGCAGTTCCCCGACAGGGGGGAATGAAAAACTGTTTTTT
CDR3aa: CASSSPTGGNEKLFF

j_gene: TRBJ2-1
abundance: NA
d_gene: NA
v_gene: TRBV19
CDR3nt: TGTGCCAGTAGTATGAGGGGAGATGAGCAGTTCTTC
CDR3aa: CASSMRGDEQFF

j_gene: TRBJ2-6
abundance: NA
d_gene: NA
v_gene: TRBV2
CDR3nt: TGTGCCAGCAGCCCCACCTCTGGGGCCAACGTCCTGACTTTC
CDR3aa: CASSPTSGANVLTF

j_gene: TRBJ2-2
abundance: NA
d_gene: NA
v_gene: TRBV28
CDR3nt: TGTGCCAGCAGCCTGGACTCACCTTCGAACACCGGGGAGCTGTTTTTT
CDR3aa: CASSLDSPSNTGELFF

j_gene: TRBJ2-2
abundance: once
d_gene: NA
v_gene: TRBV12-5
CDR3nt: TGTGCTAGTGGTTCCGCCAAGGGACGGAACACCGGGGAGCTGTTTTTT
CDR3aa: CASGSAKGRNTGELFF

j_gene: TRBJ1-5
abundance: few
d_gene: NA
v_gene: TRBV4-2
CDR3nt: TGTGCCAGCAGCCAAGACCGGGAACCGTGGGAGCCCCAGCATTTT
CDR3aa: CASSQDREPWEPQHF

j_gene: TRBJ1-1
abundance: NA
d_gene: NA
v_gene: TRBV10-3
CDR3nt: TGTGCCATCGAGGGGCCGGTAGAGGGGGACTCGGACACTGAAGCTTTCTTT
CDR3aa: CAIEGPVEGDSDTEAFF

j_gene: TRBJ2-2
abundance: NA
d_gene: NA
v_gene: TRBV9
CDR3nt: TGTGCCAGCAGTGTGGGTAGCGGGAACACCGGGGAGCTGTTTTTT
CDR3aa: CASSVGSGNTGELFF

j_gene: TRBJ2-7
abundance: NA
d_gene: TRBD2
v_gene: TRBV6-5
CDR3nt: TGTGCCAGCAGAACGGGGGCGGGAGGTCGCTACGAGCAGTACTTC
CDR3aa: CASRTGAGGRYEQYF

j_gene: TRBJ2-3
abundance: NA
d_gene: TRBD2
v_gene: TRBV5-1
CDR3nt: TGCGCCAGCAGCTTAGCCGGGACTAACACAGATACGCAGTATTTT
CDR3aa: CASSLAGTNTDTQYF

j_gene: TRBJ1-2
abundance: few
d_gene: NA
v_gene: TRBV2
CDR3nt: TGTGCCAGCCGGGAGTACCCCACCTTC
CDR3aa: CASREYPTF

j_gene: TRBJ1-1
abundance: NA
d_gene: TRBD1
v_gene: TRBV4-1
CDR3nt: TGCGCCAGCAGCCTGAGGACAGGTCTGGCCACTGAAGCTTTCTTT
CDR3aa: CASSLRTGLATEAFF

j_gene: TRBJ2-7
abundance: NA
d_gene: NA
v_gene: TRBV7-2
CDR3nt: TGTGCCAGCAGCTTATTTGTTGGGACACCCGTCACCTACGAGCAGTACTTC
CDR3aa: CASSLFVGTPVTYEQYF

j_gene: TRBJ2-1
abundance: NA
d_gene: TRBD2
v_gene: TRBV14
CDR3nt: TGTGCCAGCAGCCAAAATCTAGCGGGGGGGCAGTTCTTC
CDR3aa: CASSQNLAGGQFF

j_gene: TRBJ1-1
abundance: medium-sized
d_gene: TRBD1
v_gene: TRBV19
CDR3nt: TGTGCCAGTAGACCCCAGGGGGCGATGAACACTGAAGCTTTCTTT
CDR3aa: CASRPQGAMNTEAFF

j_gene: TRBJ1-5
abundance: NA
d_gene: NA
v_gene: TRBV19
CDR3nt: TGTGCCAGTAGTATAAATTCGTACAGGGTGGGTAATCAGCCCCAGCATTTT
CDR3aa: CASSINSYRVGNQPQHF

j_gene: TRBJ1-5
abundance: NA
d_gene: NA
v_gene: TRBV7-2
CDR3nt: TGTGCCAGCAGCTTAGAAGGCCGGAACAATCAGCCCCAGCATTTT
CDR3aa: CASSLEGRNNQPQHF

j_gene: TRBJ2-5
abundance: NA
d_gene: NA
v_gene: TRBV4-2
CDR3nt: TGTGCCAGCAGCCGCGATCAAGAGACCCAGTACTTC
CDR3aa: CASSRDQETQYF

j_gene: TRBJ2-1
abundance: few
d_gene: TRBD1
v_gene: TRBV10-3
CDR3nt: TGTGCCATCAGTCCTACAGGGGGTAACAATGAGCAGTTCTTC
CDR3aa: CAISPTGGNNEQFF

j_gene: TRBJ2-2
abundance: NA
d_gene: NA
v_gene: TRBV6-6
CDR3nt: TGTGCCAGCAGTTACCAGGGGCCGGACACCGGGGAGCTGTTTTTT
CDR3aa: CASSYQGPDTGELFF

j_gene: TRBJ2-3
abundance: NA
d_gene: NA
v_gene: TRBV9
CDR3nt: TGTGCCAGCAGCGCCCTCCCCTTAGGTCCCACAGATACGCAGTATTTT
CDR3aa: CASSALPLGPTDTQYF

j_gene: TRBJ1-2
abundance: NA
d_gene: TRBD1
v_gene: TRBV28
CDR3nt: TGTGCCAGCAGTCCAGGGGGGAGGGGCAGGTATGGCTACACCTTC
CDR3aa: CASSPGGRGRYGYTF

j_gene: TRBJ2-5
abundance: NA
d_gene: NA
v_gene: TRBV7-2
CDR3nt: TGTGCCAGCAGCTTAGCACATCCACAAGAGACCCAGTACTTC
CDR3aa: CASSLAHPQETQYF

j_gene: TRBJ1-5
abundance: NA
d_gene: NA
v_gene: TRBV28
CDR3nt: TGTGCCAGCAGTTTACGGCGGGCGGGGGCTAATCAGCCCCAGCATTTT
CDR3aa: CASSLRRAGANQPQHF

j_gene: TRBJ1-1
abundance: once
d_gene: TRBD1
v_gene: TRBV19
CDR3nt: TGTGCCAGTGGAGGGGGCGGCGGCACTGAAGCTTTCTTT
CDR3aa: CASGGGGGTEAFF

j_gene: TRBJ2-1
abundance: many
d_gene: NA
v_gene: TRBV9
CDR3nt: TGTGCCAGCAGCGGGCACAATGAGCAGTTCTTC
CDR3aa: CASSGHNEQFF

j_gene: TRBJ1-2
abundance: NA
d_gene: NA
v_gene: TRBV29-1
CDR3nt: TGCAGCGTTGACGGCAGTTCTAACTATGGCTACACCTTC
CDR3aa: CSVDGSSNYGYTF

j_gene: TRBJ1-6
abundance: NA
d_gene: TRBD1
v_gene: TRBV19
CDR3nt: TGTGCCAGTACTAGGACAGGGGGAATCGGTTCACCCCTCCACTTT
CDR3aa: CASTRTGGIGSPLHF

j_gene: TRBJ1-1
abundance: NA
d_gene: NA
v_gene: TRBV5-1
CDR3nt: TGCGCCAGCAGCTTTTCTCAGAGTTGGAACACTGAAGCTTTCTTT
CDR3aa: CASSFSQSWNTEAFF

j_gene: TRBJ2-1
abundance: NA
d_gene: NA
v_gene: TRBV5-4
CDR3nt: TGTGCCAGCGGAGTGAACAATGAGCAGTTCTTC
CDR3aa: CASGVNNEQFF

j_gene: TRBJ2-7
abundance: NA
d_gene: NA
v_gene: TRBV6-5
CDR3nt: TGTGCCAGCAGGAGGACGGCAGGGGACACCTACGAGCAGTACTTC
CDR3aa: CASRRTAGDTYEQYF

j_gene: TRBJ2-7
abundance: NA
d_gene: NA
v_gene: TRBV2
CDR3nt: TGTGCCAGCAGTGCTCAATACGAGCAGTACTTC
CDR3aa: CASSAQYEQYF

j_gene: TRBJ2-7
abundance: NA
d_gene: TRBD1
v_gene: TRBV10-3
CDR3nt: TGTGCCATCAGTGAAGACAGGGGACCCTACGAGCAGTACTTC
CDR3aa: CAISEDRGPYEQYF

j_gene: TRBJ2-7
abundance: NA
d_gene: TRBD2
v_gene: TRBV10-1
CDR3nt: TGCGCCAGCAGTGAGTCCGGGACTAGCTACGAGCAGTACTTC
CDR3aa: CASSESGTSYEQYF

j_gene: TRBJ2-3
abundance: few
d_gene: NA
v_gene: TRBV11-2
CDR3nt: TGTGCCAGCAGCGTACAGGCCGGGTCAAAAGATACGCAGTATTTT
CDR3aa: CASSVQAGSKDTQYF